The source of this T cell receptor beta chain is a study of metastatic and nonmetastatic thyroid tumors (dated by TCRdb to the early 2020s). Turning to the overall study: Repertoires from peripheral blood and from tumor or nodule tissue samples of malignant and benign thyroid patients were compared.

Library preparation was by PCR. These reads were obtained on an Illumina HiSeq 4000. High-throughput sequencing was used to profile the TCR beta-chain CDR3 region of every patient. As for the authors' bioinformatics: Drawing on CDR3 differences between clinicopathological groups, the researchers built a classifier meant to tell apart patients with distant-metastatic papillary thyroid cancer. The Shannon index was used to measure repertoire diversity, and the Morisita-Horn index was used to measure how similar tumor and blood repertoires were. TCRdb reran the public reads through fastp at Q25 and MiXCR, keeping productive beta chains. TCRdb, not the original authors, processed these V and J calls. This sample lists over 20,000 clones; 20% to 30% were detected once. The top ten clones comprise approximately 16% of the sample. Results and caveats for the whole study, not just this receptor: TCR beta diversity was reported as significantly higher in malignant tumors than in benign nodules, in both blood and tumor samples.

The CDR3 sequence holds 14 residues, the cysteine and phenylalanine included. Kept here is only the CDR3 DNA, which spans 42 bases and is read in frame from base 1. As encoded in the germline V gene, CDR1 is SGHTA while CDR2 is FQGNSA. As regards this clone: The target of this receptor is not known. One end of the junction does not line up with germline, which may come from a read error.

No patient had received any treatment before thyroid surgery. Using T-cell receptor beta sequencing, the researchers looked back retrospectively at clinical samples from patients, gathered between about 2011 and 2018. The receptor chain draws on TRBV7-2 and TRBJ1-5, with the D gene not clear enough to name. The clonotype comes from a male donor with papillary thyroid cancer or a benign thyroid nodule (not recorded which). Some clones in this sample may be carry-over from other donors' samples. Sequencing used blood. The nucleotide sequence reads TGTGCAAGCAGATTAGTGGGAGTGAATCAGCCCCAGCATTTT. Protein translation: CASRLVGVNQPQHF.